The rows below give T cell receptor beta chains drawn from one sample of a study of identifying expanded T cells in peripheral blood. Data came from immunoSEQ multiplex PCR; TCRdb stores just in-frame clones and leaves some out. The sample lists 65,000 to 95,000 clones, roughly 84% occurring once. The specimen was blood. These receptors came from a person between 18 and 70 years old in good health. CDR3s include the opening cysteine and the closing phenylalanine or tryptophan. Fields, in order: D gene, V gene, J gene, clone size, CDR3 protein, CDR3 DNA. The D gene is left open where the match is weak. Expanded clones are given a class, and other clones once, few, many or no size at all.

-,TRBV14,TRBJ2-7,-,CASSQGWQGNEQYF,TGTGCCAGCAGCCAGGGGTGGCAGGGTAACGAGCAGTACTTC
-,TRBV9,TRBJ2-3,-,CASSGRTDTDTQYF,TGTGCCAGCAGCGGCCGGACTGACACAGATACGCAGTATTTT
TRBD2,TRBV7-2,TRBJ2-1,-,CASSPQTSGRGQFF,TGTGCCAGCAGCCCCCAGACTAGCGGGAGGGGGCAGTTCTTC
-,TRBV28,TRBJ1-1,-,CASSPETSNTEAFF,TGTGCCAGCAGTCCTGAAACTAGTAACACTGAAGCTTTCTTT
-,TRBV27,TRBJ1-2,few,CASSFGGSSYGYTF,TGTGCCAGCAGTTTCGGGGGCTCTTCCTATGGCTACACCTTC
TRBD1,TRBV5-1,TRBJ1-3,-,CASSLVGQGSGNTIYF,TGCGCCAGCAGCTTGGTGGGACAGGGCTCTGGAAACACCATATATTTT
-,TRBV5-4,TRBJ2-7,-,CASSLDGTYEQYF,TGTGCCAGCAGCTTAGACGGAACCTACGAGCAGTACTTC
TRBD1,TRBV7-2,TRBJ1-1,-,CASTRSGQGAEAFF,TGTGCCAGTACTCGTTCCGGACAGGGGGCTGAAGCTTTCTTT
-,TRBV7-4,TRBJ2-5,-,CASSFNQETQYF,TGTGCCAGCAGCTTCAACCAAGAGACCCAGTACTTC
-,TRBV4-2,TRBJ2-1,-,CASSQDTARHNEQFF,TGTGCCAGCAGCCAAGATACGGCCCGTCACAATGAGCAGTTCTTC
-,TRBV7-2,TRBJ2-7,-,CASSPSFGSYEQYF,TGTGCCAGCAGCCCCTCTTTTGGCTCCTACGAGCAGTACTTC
-,TRBV2,TRBJ2-6,-,CASSTSDVSSGANVLTF,TGTGCCAGCAGTACATCGGACGTTAGCTCTGGGGCCAACGTCCTGACTTTC
-,TRBV19,TRBJ2-7,once,CASSTTGSYEQYF,TGTGCCAGTAGTACCACAGGGTCCTACGAGCAGTACTTC
TRBD2,TRBV19,TRBJ2-5,-,CASGGRETQYF,TGTGCCAGCGGGGGGAGGGAGACCCAGTACTTC
TRBD1,TRBV4-2,TRBJ1-2,-,CASSRELTGQGTNYGYTF,TGTGCCAGCAGCCGAGAACTGACAGGGCAGGGAACTAACTATGGCTACACCTTC
-,TRBV6-1,TRBJ1-4,few,CASSESWATNEKLFF,TGTGCCAGCAGTGAGTCATGGGCAACTAATGAAAAACTGTTTTTT
-,TRBV28,TRBJ1-2,-,CASSSVQTNYGYTF,TGTGCCAGCAGTTCCGTCCAGACTAACTATGGCTACACCTTC
-,TRBV18,TRBJ1-1,-,CASSPDRDTEAFF,TGTGCCAGCTCCCCAGACAGAGACACTGAAGCTTTCTTT
-,TRBV7-9,TRBJ2-7,-,CASSLGGRPYEQYF,TGTGCCAGCAGCTTAGGCGGCAGACCCTACGAGCAGTACTTC
-,TRBV7-9,TRBJ1-1,-,CASSPLADATEAFF,TGTGCCAGCAGCCCCTTGGCAGACGCCACTGAAGCTTTCTTT
-,TRBV7-3,TRBJ2-3,-,CASSLAGSTDTQYF,TGTGCCAGCAGCTTAGCAGGGTCCACAGATACGCAGTATTTT
-,TRBV4-2,TRBJ2-7,-,CASSQEWASSYEQYF,TGTGCCAGCAGCCAAGAGTGGGCTAGTTCCTACGAGCAGTACTTC
TRBD2,TRBV25-1,TRBJ2-7,-,CASSENTGGYEQYF,TGTGCCAGCAGTGAAAACACGGGAGGCTACGAGCAGTACTTC
-,TRBV10-3,TRBJ1-2,-,CAISDRQYGYTF,TGTGCCATCAGTGACAGACAGTATGGCTACACCTTC
TRBD1,TRBV28,TRBJ1-5,once,CASSPLGGIDDSNQPQHF,TGTGCCAGCAGCCCCTTAGGGGGCATAGACGATAGCAATCAGCCCCAGCATTTT
TRBD2,TRBV7-2,TRBJ2-3,-,CASSLTSGSRVDTQYF,TGTGCCAGCAGCTTAACTAGCGGGAGTAGGGTAGATACGCAGTATTTT
TRBD1,TRBV11-2,TRBJ2-2,-,CASTGQGAGELFF,TGTGCCAGCACCGGACAGGGTGCCGGGGAGCTGTTTTTT
-,TRBV27,TRBJ1-1,-,CASRPLGVADTEAFF,TGTGCCAGCAGGCCCCTAGGGGTAGCGGACACTGAAGCTTTCTTT
-,TRBV6-6,TRBJ2-3,-,CASSYLSESTDTQYF,TGTGCCAGCAGTTACTTATCGGAGAGCACAGATACGCAGTATTTT
TRBD1,TRBV5-5,TRBJ2-7,-,CASSFFPGQGTTYEQYF,TGTGCCAGCAGCTTTTTTCCGGGACAGGGCACCACCTACGAGCAGTACTTC
-,TRBV25-1,TRBJ2-5,once,CASSDRRPQETQYF,TGTGCCAGCAGTGACAGACGGCCCCAAGAGACCCAGTACTTC
-,TRBV30,TRBJ2-7,few,CAWSGPPRYEQYF,TGTGCCTGGAGTGGACCACCCCGTTACGAGCAGTACTTC
TRBD2,TRBV10-3,TRBJ2-3,once,CAISESSGGAVRNTQYF,TGTGCCATCAGTGAGTCGAGCGGGGGCGCGGTACGGAATACGCAGTATTTT
-,TRBV28,TRBJ1-5,-,CASSLGERGGGNQPQHF,TGTGCCAGCAGTTTGGGTGAACGGGGCGGAGGTAATCAGCCCCAGCATTTT
TRBD1,TRBV27,TRBJ2-1,-,CASSRQGAYNEQFF,TGTGCCAGCAGTAGACAGGGGGCCTACAATGAGCAGTTCTTC
-,TRBV12-5,TRBJ2-1,-,CASGLGGNTPNEQFF,TGTGCTAGTGGTTTGGGGGGGAATACACCCAATGAGCAGTTCTTC
-,TRBV14,TRBJ1-2,-,CASSQDRHSGYGYTF,TGTGCCAGCAGCCAAGATCGGCACAGCGGCTATGGCTACACCTTC
-,TRBV9,TRBJ2-6,-,CASSVEGGANVLTF,TGTGCCAGCAGCGTAGAAGGTGGGGCCAACGTCCTGACTTTC
-,TRBV11-1,TRBJ2-3,-,CASSLRFSTDTQYF,TGTGCCAGCAGCTTAAGGTTTAGCACAGATACGCAGTATTTT
TRBD2,TRBV27,TRBJ2-3,-,CASSLLAGLADTQYF,TGTGCCAGCAGCCTCCTAGCGGGCCTGGCGGATACGCAGTATTTT
TRBD1,TRBV7-9,TRBJ1-4,-,CASSYGIGTVNEKLFF,TGTGCCAGCAGCTATGGGATCGGGACAGTTAATGAAAAACTGTTTTTT
-,TRBV28,TRBJ1-4,-,CASSFRPGKLFF,TGTGCCAGCAGTTTTCGCCCCGGAAAACTGTTTTTT
-,TRBV19,TRBJ2-2,-,CASSMSGSGELFF,TGTGCCAGTAGTATGTCGGGGAGCGGGGAGCTGTTTTTT
TRBD1,TRBV18,TRBJ2-3,once,CASSPTGTTDTQYF,TGTGCCAGCTCACCGACAGGGACCACAGATACGCAGTATTTT
-,TRBV10-3,TRBJ1-5,-,CAISPGPLLSNQPQHF,TGTGCCATCTCCCCAGGACCCCTGCTTAGCAATCAGCCCCAGCATTTT
TRBD1,TRBV7-6,TRBJ2-7,-,CASSRGQGYEQYF,TGTGCCAGCAGCCGCGGACAGGGCTACGAGCAGTACTTC
-,TRBV28,TRBJ1-1,-,CASGGNTEAFF,TGTGCCAGCGGGGGGAACACTGAAGCTTTCTTT
TRBD1,TRBV27,TRBJ1-5,few,CASSQTGFSNQPQHF,TGTGCCAGCAGCCAGACAGGGTTTAGCAATCAGCCCCAGCATTTT
-,TRBV5-1,TRBJ2-2,-,CASSGGSANTGELFF,TGCGCCAGCAGCGGTGGGAGCGCCAACACCGGGGAGCTGTTTTTT
-,TRBV7-9,TRBJ2-3,-,CASNRLVTAQYF,TGTGCCAGCAACCGACTAGTCACCGCGCAGTATTTT
-,TRBV10-3,TRBJ2-5,-,CAISEQGGFRETQYF,TGTGCCATCAGTGAACAGGGTGGGTTCCGGGAGACCCAGTACTTC
TRBD1,TRBV15,TRBJ1-1,-,CATSRVVRGLTSLMNTEAFF,TGTGCCACCAGCAGAGTGGTCAGGGGGCTGACCTCCCTCATGAACACTGAAGCTTTCTTT
TRBD1,TRBV12-5,TRBJ2-2,-,CASGLVPTGYGTGELFF,TGTGCTAGTGGTTTGGTACCGACAGGGTACGGCACCGGGGAGCTGTTTTTT
-,TRBV5-6,TRBJ1-4,-,CASSFGTGTNEKLFF,TGTGCCAGCAGCTTCGGCACGGGAACTAATGAAAAACTGTTTTTT
-,TRBV7-3,TRBJ2-3,-,CASSSLHLAGDTQYF,TGTGCCAGCAGCTCCCTCCATTTAGCCGGGGATACGCAGTATTTT
-,TRBV7-2,TRBJ2-7,-,CASSTSGGSYEQYF,TGTGCCAGCAGCACCTCCGGAGGGAGCTACGAGCAGTACTTC
-,TRBV5-1,TRBJ2-1,-,CASSLTNEQFF,TGCGCCAGCAGCTTGACCAATGAGCAGTTCTTC